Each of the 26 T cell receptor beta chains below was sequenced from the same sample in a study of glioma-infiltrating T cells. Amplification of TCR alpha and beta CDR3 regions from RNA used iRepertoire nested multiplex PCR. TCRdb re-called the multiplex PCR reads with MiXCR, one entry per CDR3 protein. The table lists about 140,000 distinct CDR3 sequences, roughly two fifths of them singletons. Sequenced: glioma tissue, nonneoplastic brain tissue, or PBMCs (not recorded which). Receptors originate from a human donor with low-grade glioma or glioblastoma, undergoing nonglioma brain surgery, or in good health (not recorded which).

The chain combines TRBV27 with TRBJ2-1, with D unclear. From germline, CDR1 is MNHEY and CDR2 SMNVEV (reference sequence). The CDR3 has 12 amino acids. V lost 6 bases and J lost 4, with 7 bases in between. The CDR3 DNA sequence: TGTGCCAGCAGCCGACCTTACAATGAGCAGTTCTTC. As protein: CASSRPYNEQFF.

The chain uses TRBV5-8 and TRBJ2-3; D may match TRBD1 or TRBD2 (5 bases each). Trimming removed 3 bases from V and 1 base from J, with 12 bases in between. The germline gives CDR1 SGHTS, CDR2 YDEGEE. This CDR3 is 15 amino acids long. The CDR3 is CASSWGTLGTDTQYF. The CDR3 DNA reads TGTGCCAGCAGCTGGGGGACCCTTGGCACAGATACGCAGTATTTT.

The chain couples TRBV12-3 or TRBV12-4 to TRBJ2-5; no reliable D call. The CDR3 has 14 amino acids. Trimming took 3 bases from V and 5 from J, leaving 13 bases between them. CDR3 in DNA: TGTGCCAGCAGTTTTCTGAGCATGGGGGAGACCCAGTACTTC. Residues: CASSFLSMGETQYF.

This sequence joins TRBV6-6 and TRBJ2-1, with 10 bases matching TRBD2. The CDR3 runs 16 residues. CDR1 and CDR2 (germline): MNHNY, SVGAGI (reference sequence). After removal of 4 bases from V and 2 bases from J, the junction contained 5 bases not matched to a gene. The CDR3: CASSLLAGWAYNEQFF. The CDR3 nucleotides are TGTGCCAGCAGTTTACTAGCGGGGTGGGCCTACAATGAGCAGTTCTTC.

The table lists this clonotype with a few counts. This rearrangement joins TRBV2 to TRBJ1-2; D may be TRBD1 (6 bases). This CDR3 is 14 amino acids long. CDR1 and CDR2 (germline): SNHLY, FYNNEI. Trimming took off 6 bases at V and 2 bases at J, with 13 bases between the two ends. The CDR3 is CASSREGHNYGYTF. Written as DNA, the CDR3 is TGTGCCAGCAGCAGGGAGGGACACAACTATGGCTACACCTTC.

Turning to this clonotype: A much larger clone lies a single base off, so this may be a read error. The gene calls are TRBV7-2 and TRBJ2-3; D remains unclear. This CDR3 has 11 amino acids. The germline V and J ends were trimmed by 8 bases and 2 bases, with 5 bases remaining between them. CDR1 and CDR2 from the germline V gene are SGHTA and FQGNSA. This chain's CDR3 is CASCDTDTQYF. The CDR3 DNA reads TGTGCCAGCTGCGACACAGATACGCAGTATTTT. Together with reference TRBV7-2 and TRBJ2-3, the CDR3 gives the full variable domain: GAGVSQSPSNKVTEKGKDVELRCDPISGHTALYWYRQSLGQGLEFLIYFQGNSAPDKSGLPSDRFSAERTGGSVSTLTIQRTQQEDSAVYLCASCDTDTQYFGPGTRLTVL.

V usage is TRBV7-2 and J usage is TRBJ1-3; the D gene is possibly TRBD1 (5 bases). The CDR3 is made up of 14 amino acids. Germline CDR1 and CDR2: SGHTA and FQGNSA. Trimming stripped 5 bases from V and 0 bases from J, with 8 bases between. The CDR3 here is CASSRGSSGNTIYF. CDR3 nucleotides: TGTGCCAGCAGCCGGGGCTCCTCTGGAAACACCATATATTTT.

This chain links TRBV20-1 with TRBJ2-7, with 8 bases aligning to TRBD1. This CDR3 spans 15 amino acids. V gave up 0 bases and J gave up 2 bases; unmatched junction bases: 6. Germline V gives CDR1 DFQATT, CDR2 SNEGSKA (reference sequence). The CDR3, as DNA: TGCAGTGCTAGAGACCGGGACAGGTCGACCTACGAGCAGTACTTC. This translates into CSARDRDRSTYEQYF.

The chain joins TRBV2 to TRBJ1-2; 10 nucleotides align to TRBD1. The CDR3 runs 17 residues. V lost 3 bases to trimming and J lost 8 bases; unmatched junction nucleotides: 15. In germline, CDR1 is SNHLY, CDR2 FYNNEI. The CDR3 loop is CASSDAKTGTGDTGYTF. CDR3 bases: TGTGCCAGCAGTGACGCAAAAACCGGGACAGGGGATACGGGCTACACCTTC.

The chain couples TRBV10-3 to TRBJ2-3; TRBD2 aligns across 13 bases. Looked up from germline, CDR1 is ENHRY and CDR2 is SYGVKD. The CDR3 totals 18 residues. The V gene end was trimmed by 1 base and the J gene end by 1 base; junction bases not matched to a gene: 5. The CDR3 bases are TGTGCCATCAGTGAGTTCTCTGGACTAGCGGGGGGCACAGATACGCAGTATTTT. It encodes CAISEFSGLAGGTDTQYF.

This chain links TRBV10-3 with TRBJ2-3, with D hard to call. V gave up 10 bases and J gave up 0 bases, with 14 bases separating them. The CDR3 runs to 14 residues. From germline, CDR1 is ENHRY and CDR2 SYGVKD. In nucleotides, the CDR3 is TGTGCCACCTCTCTCGGAGCTAGCACAGATACGCAGTATTTT. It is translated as CATSLGASTDTQYF.

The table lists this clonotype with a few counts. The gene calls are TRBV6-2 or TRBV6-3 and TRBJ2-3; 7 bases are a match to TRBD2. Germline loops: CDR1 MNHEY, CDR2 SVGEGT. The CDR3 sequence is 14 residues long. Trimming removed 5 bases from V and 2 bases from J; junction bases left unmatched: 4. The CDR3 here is CASSRTSLTDTQYF. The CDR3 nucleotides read TGTGCCAGCAGTCGGACTAGTCTCACAGATACGCAGTATTTT.

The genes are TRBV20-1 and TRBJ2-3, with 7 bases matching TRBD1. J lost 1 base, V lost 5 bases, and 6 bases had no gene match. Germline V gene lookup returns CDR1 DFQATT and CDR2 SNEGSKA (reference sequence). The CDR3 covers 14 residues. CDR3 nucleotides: TGCAGTGCTGCTCACAGGGGTGGCACAGATACGCAGTATTTT. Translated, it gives CSAAHRGGTDTQYF.

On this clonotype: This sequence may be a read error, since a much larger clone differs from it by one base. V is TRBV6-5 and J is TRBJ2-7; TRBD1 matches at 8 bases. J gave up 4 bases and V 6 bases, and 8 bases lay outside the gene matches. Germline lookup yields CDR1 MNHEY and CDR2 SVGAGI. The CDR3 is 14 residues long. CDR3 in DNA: TGTGCCAGCAGGGGACAGGTGTATACTTACGAGCAGTACTTC. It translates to CASRGQVYTYEQYF.

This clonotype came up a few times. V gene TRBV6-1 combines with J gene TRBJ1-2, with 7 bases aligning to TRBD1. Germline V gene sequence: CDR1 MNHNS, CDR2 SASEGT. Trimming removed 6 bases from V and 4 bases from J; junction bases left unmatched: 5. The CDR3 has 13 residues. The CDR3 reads CASSEGTAYGYTF. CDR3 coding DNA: TGTGCCAGCAGCGAGGGGACAGCCTATGGCTACACCTTC.

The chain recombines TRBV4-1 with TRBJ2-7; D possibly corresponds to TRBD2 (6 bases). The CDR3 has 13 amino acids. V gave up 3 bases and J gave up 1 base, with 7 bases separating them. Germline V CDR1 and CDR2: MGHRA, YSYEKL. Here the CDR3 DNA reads TGCGCCAGCAGCCAGGAGGGATCCTACGAGCAGTACTTC. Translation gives CASSQEGSYEQYF.

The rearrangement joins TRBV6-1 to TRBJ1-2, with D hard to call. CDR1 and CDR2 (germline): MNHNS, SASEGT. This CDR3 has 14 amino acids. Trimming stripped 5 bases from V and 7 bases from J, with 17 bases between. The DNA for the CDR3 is TGTGCCAGCAGTTTGTTGGGGTTGAGAAGTGGCTACACCTTC. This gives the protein CASSLLGLRSGYTF.

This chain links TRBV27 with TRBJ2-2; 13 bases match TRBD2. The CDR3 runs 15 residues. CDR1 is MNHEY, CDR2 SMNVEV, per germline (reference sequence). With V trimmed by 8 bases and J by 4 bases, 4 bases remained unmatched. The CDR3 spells CASVGLAGITGELFF. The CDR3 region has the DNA TGTGCCAGCGTGGGACTAGCGGGGATCACCGGGGAGCTGTTTTTT.

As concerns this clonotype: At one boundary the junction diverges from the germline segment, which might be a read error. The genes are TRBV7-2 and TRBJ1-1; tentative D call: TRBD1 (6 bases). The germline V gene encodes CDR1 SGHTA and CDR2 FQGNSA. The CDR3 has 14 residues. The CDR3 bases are TGTGCCACCAGCTTGACAGGACTGAACACTGAAGCTTTCTTT. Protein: CATSLTGLNTEAFF.

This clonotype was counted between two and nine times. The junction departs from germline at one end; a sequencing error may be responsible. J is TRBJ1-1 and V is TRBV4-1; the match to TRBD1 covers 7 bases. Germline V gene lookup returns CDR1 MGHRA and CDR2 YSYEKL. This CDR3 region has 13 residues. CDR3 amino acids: CASSQDRDSKRVF. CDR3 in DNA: TGCGCCAGCAGCCAAGACCGGGACAGCAAACGGGTCTTT.

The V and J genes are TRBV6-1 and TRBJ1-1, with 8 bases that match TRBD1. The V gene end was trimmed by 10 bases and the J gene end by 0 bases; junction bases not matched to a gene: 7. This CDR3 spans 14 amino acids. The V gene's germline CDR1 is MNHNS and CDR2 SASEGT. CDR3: CATIRGPMNTEAFF. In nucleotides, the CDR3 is TGTGCCACGATCAGGGGGCCGATGAACACTGAAGCTTTCTTT.

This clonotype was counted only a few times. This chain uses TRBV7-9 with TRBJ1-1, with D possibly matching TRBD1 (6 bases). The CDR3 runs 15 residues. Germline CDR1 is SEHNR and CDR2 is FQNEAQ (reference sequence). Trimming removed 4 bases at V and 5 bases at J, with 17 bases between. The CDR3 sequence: CASSSDLGGETEAFF. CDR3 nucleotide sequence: TGTGCCAGCAGCTCCGACCTAGGGGGTGAGACTGAAGCTTTCTTT.

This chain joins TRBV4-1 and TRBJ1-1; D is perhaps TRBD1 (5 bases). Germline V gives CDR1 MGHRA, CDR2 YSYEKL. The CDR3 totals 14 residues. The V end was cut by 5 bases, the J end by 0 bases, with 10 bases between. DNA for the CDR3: TGCGCCAGCAGCGACGGGGGTTTGAACACTGAAGCTTTCTTT. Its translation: CASSDGGLNTEAFF.

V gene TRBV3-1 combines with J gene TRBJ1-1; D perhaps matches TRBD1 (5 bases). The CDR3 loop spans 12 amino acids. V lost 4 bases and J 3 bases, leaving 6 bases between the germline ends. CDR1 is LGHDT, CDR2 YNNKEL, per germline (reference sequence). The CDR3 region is CASSRQYTEAFF. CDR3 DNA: TGTGCCAGCAGCCGACAGTACACTGAAGCTTTCTTT.

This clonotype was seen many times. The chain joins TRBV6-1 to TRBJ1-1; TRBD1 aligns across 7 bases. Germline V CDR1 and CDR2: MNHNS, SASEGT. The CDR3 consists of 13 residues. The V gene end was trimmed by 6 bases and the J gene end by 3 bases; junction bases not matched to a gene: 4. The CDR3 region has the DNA TGTGCCAGCAGCCGCGACAGGGACACTGAAGCTTTCTTT. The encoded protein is CASSRDRDTEAFF.

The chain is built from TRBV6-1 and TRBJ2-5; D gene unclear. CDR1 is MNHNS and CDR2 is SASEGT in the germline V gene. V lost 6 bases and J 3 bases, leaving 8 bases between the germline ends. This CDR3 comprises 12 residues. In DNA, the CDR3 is TGTGCCAGCAGCGAAATTAAAGAGACCCAGTACTTC. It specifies CASSEIKETQYF.